A selection of T cell receptor beta chains follows, all from one sample in a study of blood T cell repertoires in COVID-19. The data were produced by immunoSEQ multiplex PCR, yet TCRdb's version contains in-frame clones alone and is incomplete. The sample gives about 350,000 clones, roughly 87% of which show up once; 0.9% to 1.2% is in the top ten. Sequencing was done on a sample of PBMCs or T cells enriched from blood (not recorded which). All receptors derive from a woman in her twenties or thirties who had recovered from COVID-19. CDR3s include the opening cysteine and the closing phenylalanine or tryptophan. D genes are given only for firm matches. The size of a clone is reported for some rows only, either as once, few or many, or as a class for expanded clones.

abundance: -
d_gene: -
v_gene: TRBV7-9
j_gene: TRBJ1-1
CDR3nt: TGTGCCAGCAGCTTAACGGGAAACATGAACACTGAAGCTTTCTTT
CDR3aa: CASSLTGNMNTEAFF

abundance: -
d_gene: TRBD1
v_gene: TRBV5-1
j_gene: TRBJ2-7
CDR3nt: TGCGCCAGCAGCCCGGGACAGGTTGCGTCGCGGCAGTACTTC
CDR3aa: CASSPGQVASRQYF

abundance: -
d_gene: -
v_gene: TRBV21-1
j_gene: TRBJ2-7
CDR3nt: TGTGCCAGCAGCAACCCCCCTTCCCCTAGGTACGAGCAGTACTTC
CDR3aa: CASSNPPSPRYEQYF

abundance: -
d_gene: -
v_gene: TRBV30
j_gene: TRBJ2-7
CDR3nt: TGTGCCTGGGCCCACGGGGGGCTCTCCTACGAGCAGTACTTC
CDR3aa: CAWAHGGLSYEQYF

abundance: -
d_gene: -
v_gene: TRBV30
j_gene: TRBJ1-5
CDR3nt: TGTGCCTGGAGTGACCCGCGAGGTCAGCCCCAGCATTTT
CDR3aa: CAWSDPRGQPQHF

abundance: -
d_gene: TRBD1
v_gene: TRBV19
j_gene: TRBJ2-2
CDR3nt: TGTGCCAGTAGTCCCCGGGACAGGGGGGCCGGGACCGGGGAGCTGTTTTTT
CDR3aa: CASSPRDRGAGTGELFF

abundance: -
d_gene: TRBD1
v_gene: TRBV12-3/TRBV12-4
j_gene: TRBJ1-1
CDR3nt: TGTGCCAGCGGGGACAGGGATACTGAAGCTTTCTTT
CDR3aa: CASGDRDTEAFF

abundance: -
d_gene: -
v_gene: TRBV6-5
j_gene: TRBJ2-3
CDR3nt: TGTGCCAGCAGCATCACAGATACGCAGTATTTT
CDR3aa: CASSITDTQYF

abundance: once
d_gene: -
v_gene: TRBV21-1
j_gene: TRBJ1-1
CDR3nt: TGTGCCAGCAGATACGTTACGAGGAACACTGAAGCTTTCTTT
CDR3aa: CASRYVTRNTEAFF

abundance: -
d_gene: TRBD2
v_gene: TRBV4-1
j_gene: TRBJ2-7
CDR3nt: TGCGCCAGCAGCCCCCGGGGGGGGGACGAGCAGTACTTC
CDR3aa: CASSPRGGDEQYF

abundance: -
d_gene: -
v_gene: TRBV4-1
j_gene: TRBJ1-2
CDR3nt: TGCGCCAGCAGCCAAGATTCGGCGGGAGAGGTCTATGGCTACACCTTC
CDR3aa: CASSQDSAGEVYGYTF

abundance: -
d_gene: -
v_gene: TRBV10-3
j_gene: TRBJ1-5
CDR3nt: TGTGCCATCGCCAGTTCCAGAGGTGAGAGCAATCAGCCCCAGCATTTT
CDR3aa: CAIASSRGESNQPQHF

abundance: -
d_gene: -
v_gene: TRBV7-9
j_gene: TRBJ1-3
CDR3nt: TGTGCCAGCAGCCCTACAGTTACTTTTTCTGGAAACACCATATATTTT
CDR3aa: CASSPTVTFSGNTIYF

abundance: -
d_gene: -
v_gene: TRBV12-3/TRBV12-4
j_gene: TRBJ1-5
CDR3nt: TGTGCCAGCAGTTTAGCGGGGGGTCAGCCCCAGCATTTT
CDR3aa: CASSLAGGQPQHF

abundance: -
d_gene: -
v_gene: TRBV7-6
j_gene: TRBJ2-5
CDR3nt: TGTGCCAGCAGCTTCATTGGGGGGGCGGGTGAGACCCAGTACTTC
CDR3aa: CASSFIGGAGETQYF

abundance: -
d_gene: TRBD2
v_gene: TRBV10-3
j_gene: TRBJ2-3
CDR3nt: TGTGCCATCAGTGAGCATTTGCGGGGGGGCGTCGCGAACACAGATACGCAGTATTTT
CDR3aa: CAISEHLRGGVANTDTQYF

abundance: -
d_gene: -
v_gene: TRBV27
j_gene: TRBJ1-2
CDR3nt: TGTGCCAGCAGTTCTCGGGGAGGGGGTGGCTACACCTTC
CDR3aa: CASSSRGGGGYTF

abundance: -
d_gene: TRBD1
v_gene: TRBV9
j_gene: TRBJ1-2
CDR3nt: TGTGCCAGCAGCAGAAGGACAGGGTCCCTTACTAACTATGGCTACACCTTC
CDR3aa: CASSRRTGSLTNYGYTF

abundance: -
d_gene: -
v_gene: TRBV28
j_gene: TRBJ2-3
CDR3nt: TGTGCCAGCAGCCCGGACACTTCTAGCACAGATACGCAGTATTTT
CDR3aa: CASSPDTSSTDTQYF